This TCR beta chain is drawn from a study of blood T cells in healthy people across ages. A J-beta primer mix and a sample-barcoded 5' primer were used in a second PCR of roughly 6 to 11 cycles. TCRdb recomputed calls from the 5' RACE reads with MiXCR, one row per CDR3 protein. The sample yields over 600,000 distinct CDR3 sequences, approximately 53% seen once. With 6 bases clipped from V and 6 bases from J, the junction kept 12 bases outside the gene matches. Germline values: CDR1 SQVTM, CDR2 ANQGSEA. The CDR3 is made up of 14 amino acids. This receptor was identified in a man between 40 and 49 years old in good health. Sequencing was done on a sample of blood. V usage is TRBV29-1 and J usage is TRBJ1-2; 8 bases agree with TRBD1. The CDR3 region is CSVPGQAGFDGYTF. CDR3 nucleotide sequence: TGCAGCGTCCCGGGACAGGCAGGGTTCGATGGCTACACCTTC. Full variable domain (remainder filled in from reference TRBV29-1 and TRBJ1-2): SAVISQKPSRDICQRGTSLTIQCQVDSQVTMMFWYRQQPGQSLTLIATANQGSEATYESGFVIDKFPISRPNLTFSTLTVSNMSPEDSSIYLCSVPGQAGFDGYTFGSGTRLTVV.